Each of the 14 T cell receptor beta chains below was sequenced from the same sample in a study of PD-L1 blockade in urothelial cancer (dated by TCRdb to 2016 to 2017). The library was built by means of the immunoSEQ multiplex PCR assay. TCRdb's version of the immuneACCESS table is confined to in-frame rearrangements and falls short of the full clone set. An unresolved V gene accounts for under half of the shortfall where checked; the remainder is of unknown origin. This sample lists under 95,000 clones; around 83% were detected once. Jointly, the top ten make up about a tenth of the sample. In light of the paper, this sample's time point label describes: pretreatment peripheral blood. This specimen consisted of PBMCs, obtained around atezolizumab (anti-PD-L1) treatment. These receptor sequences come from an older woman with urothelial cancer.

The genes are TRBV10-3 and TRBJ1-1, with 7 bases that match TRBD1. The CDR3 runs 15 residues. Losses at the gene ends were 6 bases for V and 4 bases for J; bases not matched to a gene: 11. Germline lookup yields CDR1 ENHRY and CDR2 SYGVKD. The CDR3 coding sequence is TGTGCCATCAGATCGCAACTCACAGGGGTCACTGAAGCTTTCTTT. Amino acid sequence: CAIRSQLTGVTEAFF.

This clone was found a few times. In DNA, the CDR3 is TGTGCCAGCAGCCTGACAGTGTATAGCAATCAGCCCCAGCATTTT. Translation gives CASSLTVYSNQPQHF. This rearrangement joins TRBV28 to TRBJ1-5, with D possibly being TRBD1 (5 bases). The CDR3 runs to 15 residues. V was trimmed by 6 bases and J by 0 bases, leaving 12 bases between them. Germline V gives CDR1 MDHEN, CDR2 SYDVKM. Filled out from reference TRBV28 and TRBJ1-5, the complete variable domain reads DVKVTQSSRYLVKRTGEKVFLECVQDMDHENMFWYRQDPGLGLRLIYFSYDVKMKEKGDIPEGYSVSREKKERFSLILESASTNQTSMYLCASSLTVYSNQPQHFGDGTRLSIL.

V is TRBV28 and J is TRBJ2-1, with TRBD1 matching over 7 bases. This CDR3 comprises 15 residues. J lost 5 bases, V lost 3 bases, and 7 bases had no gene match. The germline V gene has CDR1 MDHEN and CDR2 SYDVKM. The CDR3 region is CASSFPGTADNEQFF. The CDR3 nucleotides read TGTGCCAGCAGTTTCCCCGGGACAGCCGACAATGAGCAGTTCTTC.

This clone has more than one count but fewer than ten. The CDR3 spells CASSPRPTGTGPNTEAFF. The CDR3, as DNA: TGTGCCAGCAGCCCTAGACCAACCGGGACAGGGCCGAACACTGAAGCTTTCTTT. The rearrangement links TRBV7-9 to TRBJ1-1; TRBD1 matches 9 bases. This CDR3 has 18 residues. CDR1 and CDR2 (germline): SEHNR, FQNEAQ (reference sequence). V was clipped by 5 bases and J by 1 base; unmatched bases: 14.

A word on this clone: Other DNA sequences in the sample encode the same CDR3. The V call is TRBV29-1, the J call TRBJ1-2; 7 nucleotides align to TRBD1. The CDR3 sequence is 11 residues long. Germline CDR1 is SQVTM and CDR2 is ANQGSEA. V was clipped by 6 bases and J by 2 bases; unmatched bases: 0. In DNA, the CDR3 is TGCAGCGTGGGACAGAACTATGGCTACACCTTC. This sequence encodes CSVGQNYGYTF. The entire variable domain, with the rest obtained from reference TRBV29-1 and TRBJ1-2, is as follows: SAVISQKPSRDICQRGTSLTIQCQVDSQVTMMFWYRQQPGQSLTLIATANQGSEATYESGFVIDKFPISRPNLTFSTLTVSNMSPEDSSIYLCSVGQNYGYTFGSGTRLTVV.

CDR3 nucleotides: TGTGCCAGCAGTGACCAATCTGGAAACACCATATATTTT. Protein product: CASSDQSGNTIYF. V usage is TRBV6-1 and J usage is TRBJ1-3; D gene ambiguous. V was cut by 3 bases and J by 1 base, with 4 bases left in between. Per the germline V gene, CDR1 is MNHNS and CDR2 is SASEGT. The CDR3 covers 13 residues.

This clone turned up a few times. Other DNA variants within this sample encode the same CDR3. CDR3 coding DNA: TGTGCCACCAGCAGAGATCGGTTGTATTTT. Its protein product is CATSRDRLYF. V usage is TRBV15 and J usage is TRBJ2-3; D uncertain. The CDR3 is made up of 10 amino acids. The germline CDR1 and CDR2 sequences are LNHNV and YYDKDF (reference sequence). Trimming took off 0 bases at V and 14 bases at J, with 6 bases between the two ends.

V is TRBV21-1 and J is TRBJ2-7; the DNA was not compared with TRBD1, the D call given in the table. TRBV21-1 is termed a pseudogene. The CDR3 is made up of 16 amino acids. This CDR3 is CASSKARQGRTLWEYF. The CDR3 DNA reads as TGTGCCAGCAGCAAAGCAAGGCAGGGGCGGACCCTCTGGGAGTACTTC.

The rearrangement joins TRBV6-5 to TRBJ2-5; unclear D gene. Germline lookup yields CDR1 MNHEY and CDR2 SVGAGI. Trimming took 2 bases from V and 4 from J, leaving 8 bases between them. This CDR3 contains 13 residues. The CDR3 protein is CASSYRPGETQYF. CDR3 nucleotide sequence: TGTGCCAGCAGTTACCGTCCGGGAGAGACCCAGTACTTC.

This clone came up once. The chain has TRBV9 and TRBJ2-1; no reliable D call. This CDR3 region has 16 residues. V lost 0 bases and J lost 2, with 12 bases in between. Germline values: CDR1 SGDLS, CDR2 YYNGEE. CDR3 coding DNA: TGTGCCAGCAGCGTAGTTCGGCAGGCGACCTACAATGAGCAGTTCTTC. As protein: CASSVVRQATYNEQFF.

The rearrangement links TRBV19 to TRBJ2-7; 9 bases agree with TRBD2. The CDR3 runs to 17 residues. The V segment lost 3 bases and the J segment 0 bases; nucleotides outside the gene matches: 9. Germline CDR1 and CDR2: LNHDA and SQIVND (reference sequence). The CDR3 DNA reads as TGTGCCAGTAGTATGAGGGGACTAGCATTTACCTCCTACGAGCAGTACTTC. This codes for CASSMRGLAFTSYEQYF.

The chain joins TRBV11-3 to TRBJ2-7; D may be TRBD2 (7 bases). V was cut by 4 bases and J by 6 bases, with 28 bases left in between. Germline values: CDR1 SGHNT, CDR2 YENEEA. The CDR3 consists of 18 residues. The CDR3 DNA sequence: TGTGCCAGCAGCTCCGAAATAGTGGGCGGGGGCGATAACTTCGAGCAGTACTTC. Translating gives CASSSEIVGGGDNFEQYF.

DNA of the CDR3: TGCGCCAGCAGCTTCGCTAGCGGGGGGGGCGGCAATGAGCAGTTCTTC. Its translation is CASSFASGGGGNEQFF. The rearrangement joins TRBV5-1 to TRBJ2-1; 12 bases are a match to TRBD2. The CDR3 has 16 amino acids. Germline CDR1 SGHRS, CDR2 YFSETQ. V shed 2 bases and J 6 bases; nucleotides not matched to a gene: 6.

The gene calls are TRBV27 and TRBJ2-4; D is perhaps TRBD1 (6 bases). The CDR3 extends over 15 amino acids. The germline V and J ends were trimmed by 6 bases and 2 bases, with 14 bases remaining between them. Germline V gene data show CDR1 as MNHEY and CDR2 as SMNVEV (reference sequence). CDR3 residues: CASRGAGFPKNIQYF. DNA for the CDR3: TGTGCCAGCAGGGGGGCGGGCTTTCCCAAAAACATTCAGTACTTC.